Listed here are 10 T cell receptor beta chains from one sample, sequenced in a study of graft-versus-host responses after intestinal transplantation. Antigens for these TCRs are unknown. Libraries were prepared by immunoSEQ multiplex PCR; TCRdb keeps only in-frame clonotypes and omits some of them. The repertoire holds approximately 82,000 clones, with roughly 91% as singletons. Material: unstimulated CD4+ T cells sorted from spleen or lymph node cells, obtained before intestinal transplant. The receptors derive from a human donor who received an intestinal transplant.

The genes are TRBV5-6 and TRBJ1-2; D call uncertain. This CDR3 has 13 amino acids. V lost 0 bases and J 0 bases, leaving 3 bases between the germline ends. CDR1 is SGHDT, CDR2 YYEEEE, per germline. CDR3 sequence: CASSLAANYGYTF. In nucleotides, the CDR3 is TGTGCCAGCAGCTTGGCAGCTAACTATGGCTACACCTTC.

The chain employs TRBV5-6 and TRBJ1-5; D possibly corresponds to TRBD1 (6 bases). Germline CDR1 is SGHDT and CDR2 is YYEEEE. The V and J ends lost 4 bases and 5 bases respectively, with 16 bases between them. The CDR3 contains 15 residues. CDR3 residues: CASSKSQGPYQPQHF. The CDR3 DNA follows: TGTGCCAGCAGCAAATCACAGGGTCCTTATCAGCCCCAGCATTTT.

A single count supports this clone. The chain carries TRBV4-3 and TRBJ2-3; D not certain. There are 13 residues in the CDR3. Trimming cost V 0 bases and J 7 bases, with 8 bases left between them. Germline V gene lookup returns CDR1 LGHNA and CDR2 YSLEER. CDR3 residues: CASSQDVANTQYF. As DNA, the CDR3 is TGCGCCAGCAGCCAAGATGTAGCTAATACGCAGTATTTT.

The rearrangement links TRBV6-4 to TRBJ2-1; tentatively, D is TRBD1 (5 bases). Trimming pared 6 bases from V and 6 bases from J, leaving 15 bases between. Germline assignment: CDR1 MRHNA and CDR2 SNTAGT. CDR3 length: 14 residues. CDR3 sequence: CASSPPGNRNEQFF. The CDR3 DNA reads TGTGCCAGCAGCCCCCCAGGGAACCGCAATGAGCAGTTCTTC.

The chain is built from TRBV18 and TRBJ1-5, with D perhaps TRBD1 (6 bases). CDR1 is KGHSH and CDR2 is LQKENI in the germline V gene. The CDR3 spans 15 residues. Trimming pared 4 bases from V and 7 bases from J, leaving 17 bases between. The CDR3 here is CASSQGGGIGQPQHF. CDR3 coding DNA: TGTGCCAGCTCACAAGGGGGGGGGATCGGACAGCCCCAGCATTTT.

V usage is TRBV11-3 and J usage is TRBJ1-2, with 9 bases fitting TRBD1. Germline CDR1 is SGHNT and CDR2 is YENEEA. J gave up 7 bases and V 5 bases, and 17 bases lay outside the gene matches. The CDR3 runs to 17 residues. CDR3 sequence: CASSPRQGDTFAGGYTF. The CDR3 nucleotides read TGTGCCAGCAGCCCCAGACAGGGGGATACTTTTGCGGGTGGCTACACCTTC.

This sequence joins TRBV6-5 and TRBJ1-6, with 8 positions matching TRBD1. Per the germline V gene, CDR1 is MNHEY and CDR2 is SVGAGI. This CDR3 is 14 amino acids long. The J segment lost 6 bases and the V segment lost 5 bases, leaving 3 bases of the junction unmatched. The CDR3: CASSPTGGNSPLHF. CDR3 nucleotide sequence: TGTGCCAGCAGTCCTACAGGGGGTAATTCACCCCTCCACTTT.

V is TRBV7-2 and J is TRBJ2-7; TRBD1 agrees at 9 bases. The CDR3 runs 13 residues. The J segment lost 5 bases and the V segment lost 5 bases, leaving 4 bases of the junction unmatched. Germline-derived CDR1 and CDR2 are SGHTA and FQGNSA. The CDR3 reads CASSPRTGDEQYF. The CDR3 DNA reads as TGTGCCAGCAGCCCCCGGACAGGGGACGAGCAGTACTTC.

The chain recombines TRBV11-3 with TRBJ1-2, with D perhaps TRBD1 (5 bases). The length of the CDR3 is 15 residues. Germline-derived CDR1 and CDR2 are SGHNT and YENEEA. Trimming took off 5 bases at V and 5 bases at J, with 18 bases between the two ends. The chain's CDR3 is CASSKQGLDLYGYTF. In DNA, the CDR3 is TGTGCCAGCAGCAAGCAGGGTCTGGATCTTTATGGCTACACCTTC.

J is TRBJ2-7 and V is TRBV7-2; 8 bases are a match to TRBD1. Germline lookup yields CDR1 SGHTA and CDR2 FQGNSA. Germline trimming cut 2 bases from V and 1 base from J; bases unmatched to any gene: 4. This CDR3 has 15 residues. The CDR3 nucleotides read TGTGCCAGCAGCTTAATGGGGACAGGATCCTACGAGCAGTACTTC. Translating it yields CASSLMGTGSYEQYF. The complete variable domain, with remaining parts taken from reference TRBV7-2 and TRBJ2-7, reads GAGVSQSPSNKVTEKGKDVELRCDPISGHTALYWYRQSLGQGLEFLIYFQGNSAPDKSGLPSDRFSAERTGGSVSTLTIQRTQQEDSAVYLCASSLMGTGSYEQYFGPGTRLTVT.